A single sample is the source of the 22 T cell receptor beta chains below, sequenced in a study of T cell changes during pregnancy in multiple sclerosis. The assay was immunoSEQ multiplex PCR, and TCRdb's table has in-frame clones only and misses some. The sample shows tens of thousands of clones, around nine tenths of them seen only once. The sample here was CD8+ T cells from peripheral blood mononuclear cells, taken in the third trimester of pregnancy. The receptors were sampled from a female donor with multiple sclerosis, enrolled in a pregnancy study.

This chain connects TRBV5-8 to TRBJ2-7; 8 bases are a match to TRBD1. The CDR3 is made up of 12 amino acids. Looked up from germline, CDR1 is SGHTS and CDR2 is YDEGEE. V dropped 8 bases and J dropped 3; count of bases not matched to a gene: 4. CDR3 residues: CASPGGFYEQYF. CDR3 DNA sequence: TGTGCCAGTCCAGGGGGCTTCTACGAGCAGTACTTC.

As regards this clone: At one end, the junction sequence differs from germline, possibly due to a read error. This chain uses TRBV9 with TRBJ2-7, with 7 bases aligning to TRBD2. The CDR3 runs 14 residues. Germline CDR1 is SGDLS and CDR2 is YYNGEE. CDR3 residues: CASSVGWAGGEQYF. The CDR3 coding sequence is TGTGCCAGCAGTGTAGGGTGGGCCGGGGGGGAGCAGTACTTC.

The V gene is TRBV29-1, the J gene TRBJ2-1; 7 positions agree with TRBD2. The germline V gene has CDR1 SQVTM and CDR2 ANQGSEA. There are 16 residues in the CDR3. Trimming removed 2 bases from V and 0 bases from J; junction bases left unmatched: 7. CDR3 sequence: CSVEWLADNSYNEQFF. The CDR3 DNA follows: TGCAGCGTTGAATGGCTAGCGGACAACTCCTACAATGAGCAGTTCTTC.

The sample holds a few counts of this clone. V is TRBV10-3 and J is TRBJ1-2; tentative D call: TRBD1 (6 bases). The CDR3 sequence is 14 residues long. The germline V and J ends were trimmed by 0 bases and 4 bases, with 9 bases remaining between them. CDR1 is ENHRY, CDR2 SYGVKD, per germline. Here the CDR3 reads CAISESTGPYGYTF. Here the CDR3 DNA reads TGTGCCATCAGTGAGTCTACAGGGCCCTATGGCTACACCTTC.

The V call is TRBV9, the J call TRBJ2-2, with D possibly being TRBD1 (5 bases). Germline CDR1 reads SGDLS; CDR2 reads YYNGEE. Trimming cost V 3 bases and J 5 bases, with 8 bases left between them. The CDR3 is 13 amino acids. This chain's CDR3 is CASSGYRTGELFF. CDR3 nucleotide sequence: TGTGCCAGCAGCGGATACAGGACCGGGGAGCTGTTTTTT.

The V and J genes are TRBV6-1 and TRBJ1-2; D is perhaps TRBD1 (6 bases). CDR1 is MNHNS, CDR2 SASEGT, per germline. The V gene lost 4 bases and the J gene lost 8 bases, with 23 bases spanning the gap. The CDR3 is 16 amino acids. The CDR3 here is CASSATNGPRGRGYTF. The CDR3 bases are TGTGCCAGCAGTGCAACTAACGGGCCCAGGGGTCGGGGCTACACCTTC.

The chain carries TRBV9 and TRBJ2-1, with D perhaps matching TRBD2 (5 bases). CDR3 size: 15 residues. Trimming left V 2 bases short and J 7 bases short, with 16 bases between. CDR1 is SGDLS and CDR2 is YYNGEE in the germline V gene. CDR3 protein: CASSVEGVSTNEQFF. CDR3 nucleotide sequence: TGTGCCAGCAGCGTCGAGGGAGTAAGTACAAATGAGCAGTTCTTC.

V is TRBV5-6 and J is TRBJ2-1; D gene unclear. The CDR3 loop spans 13 amino acids. Germline V gene sequence: CDR1 SGHDT, CDR2 YYEEEE. Trimming cost V 6 bases and J 4 bases, with 11 bases left between them. The CDR3: CASTTSTYNEQFF. The DNA of the CDR3 is TGTGCCAGCACCACTTCGACTTACAATGAGCAGTTCTTC.

The V call is TRBV9, the J call TRBJ2-1; the match to TRBD2 covers 7 bases. Germline CDR1 is SGDLS and CDR2 is YYNGEE. V lost 3 bases and J lost 9; bases outside the gene matches: 0. This CDR3 spans 11 amino acids. The CDR3 loop is CASSGGGEQFF. The CDR3 DNA follows: TGTGCCAGCAGCGGGGGGGGTGAGCAGTTCTTC. Using reference TRBV9 and TRBJ2-1 for the parts outside the CDR3, the full variable domain is DSGVTQTPKHLITATGQRVTLRCSPRSGDLSVYWYQQSLDQGLQFLIQYYNGEERAKGNILERFSAQQFPDLHSELNLSSLELGDSALYFCASSGGGEQFFGPGTRLTVL.

J is TRBJ2-3 and V is TRBV9; 7 positions agree with TRBD2. This CDR3 has 13 amino acids. J was trimmed by 4 bases and V by 4 bases; bases with no gene match: 3. Germline CDR1 and CDR2: SGDLS and YYNGEE. The CDR3: CASSLGGADTQYF. The CDR3 region has the DNA TGTGCCAGCAGCCTTGGGGGGGCAGATACGCAGTATTTT.

V usage is TRBV10-1 and J usage is TRBJ1-6; 7 bases are a match to TRBD1. CDR1 and CDR2 from the germline V gene are WNHNN and SYGVQD (reference sequence). J lost 7 bases, V lost 3 bases, and 6 bases had no gene match. This CDR3 is 15 amino acids long. For the CDR3, the DNA is TGCGCCAGCAGTGAAGAGGGGGCTAGGAATTCACCCCTCCACTTT. Translated, it gives CASSEEGARNSPLHF.

The chain links TRBV7-3 to TRBJ1-1; the match to TRBD1 covers 9 bases. V lost 6 bases to trimming and J lost 5 bases; unmatched junction nucleotides: 4. Germline CDR1 and CDR2: SGHTA and FQGTGA. The CDR3 totals 13 residues. CDR3 sequence (DNA): TGTGCCAGCAGTGCCGGGACAGGGACTGAAGCTTTCTTT. Translated, it gives CASSAGTGTEAFF.

This clone appeared a single time. The chain employs TRBV7-8 and TRBJ2-3, with TRBD2 matching 7 bases. Germline assignment: CDR1 SGHVS and CDR2 FQNEAQ. This CDR3 comprises 14 residues. The junction had 3 bases not matched to a gene; V was cut back by 0 bases and J by 6 bases. CDR3 in amino acids: CASSLAGGMDTQYF. The CDR3 region has the DNA TGTGCCAGCAGCTTAGCGGGGGGGATGGATACGCAGTATTTT.

This chain connects TRBV27 to TRBJ1-1; D may be TRBD1 (5 bases). CDR3 length: 16 amino acids. V lost 6 bases to trimming and J lost 0 bases, with 17 bases between them. Germline CDR1 and CDR2: MNHEY and SMNVEV (reference sequence). The CDR3 nucleotides read TGTGCCAGCAGCCCCTTCGGACGGGACTTGAACACTGAAGCTTTCTTT. Protein: CASSPFGRDLNTEAFF.

V gene TRBV19 combines with J gene TRBJ1-6; D unresolved. The germline gives CDR1 LNHDA, CDR2 SQIVND (reference sequence). The V and J ends lost 3 bases and 0 bases respectively, with 3 bases between them. The CDR3 has 14 amino acids. CDR3 protein: CASSIRSYNSPLHF. The CDR3 DNA reads as TGTGCCAGTAGTATCCGCTCCTATAATTCACCCCTCCACTTT.

This rearrangement joins TRBV5-4 to TRBJ1-2; 7 bases agree with TRBD1. The CDR3 is made up of 19 amino acids. The germline CDR1 and CDR2 sequences are SGHNT and YYREEE (reference sequence). The V segment lost 0 bases and the J segment 4 bases; nucleotides outside the gene matches: 18. The CDR3 DNA follows: TGTGCCAGCAGCTTGGGTCCCCTCTCCACAGGGGCGCTAGTCTATGGCTACACCTTC. The encoded protein is CASSLGPLSTGALVYGYTF.

This clone was counted once. This chain connects TRBV27 to TRBJ1-1; the D gene is possibly TRBD1 (5 bases). The CDR3 runs to 14 residues. The V and J ends lost 3 bases and 1 base respectively, with 9 bases between them. Germline-derived CDR1 and CDR2 are MNHEY and SMNVEV (reference sequence). The CDR3 DNA reads TGTGCCAGCAGTTTCCGACAGACGAACACTGAAGCTTTCTTT. Translating gives CASSFRQTNTEAFF.

The V gene is TRBV7-9, the J gene TRBJ1-4; maybe TRBD1 (6 bases). Germline CDR1 and CDR2: SEHNR and FQNEAQ (reference sequence). Trimming cost V 5 bases and J 0 bases, with 10 bases left between them. The CDR3 has 15 residues. This chain's CDR3 is CASSTRQATNEKLFF. DNA of the CDR3: TGTGCCAGCAGCACCCGACAGGCAACTAATGAAAAACTGTTTTTT.

This chain links TRBV27 with TRBJ2-3; TRBD2 is a possible D gene (6 bases). Germline V gives CDR1 MNHEY, CDR2 SMNVEV (reference sequence). V dropped 7 bases and J dropped 1 base, with 15 bases sitting between them. The CDR3 length is 15 residues. The CDR3 DNA reads TGTGCCAGCACGCTCCAGGGACTGGGCACAGATACGCAGTATTTT. Residues: CASTLQGLGTDTQYF.

V usage is TRBV4-2 and J usage is TRBJ2-7; 8 bases match TRBD2. The germline V gene has CDR1 LGHNA and CDR2 YNFKEQ. This CDR3 region has 16 residues. Trimming at V came to 3 bases and at J to 0 bases, leaving 7 bases not matched to a gene. CDR3 nucleotides: TGTGCCAGCAGCCAGGCCCGCGGGGGGAGCTCCTACGAGCAGTACTTC. It translates to CASSQARGGSSYEQYF.

The rearrangement uses TRBV6-5 and TRBJ2-7; TRBD2 agrees at 9 bases. Unmatched junction bases numbered 7, after V lost 4 bases and J lost 3 bases. This CDR3 comprises 15 residues. The germline V gene has CDR1 MNHEY and CDR2 SVGAGI. In nucleotides, the CDR3 is TGTGCCAGCAGTTTGGGAGCGGGAGGTGGCTACGAGCAGTACTTC. Its protein is CASSLGAGGGYEQYF.

This chain connects TRBV19 to TRBJ2-7; 7 bases line up with TRBD1. There are 13 residues in the CDR3. Trimming at V came to 5 bases and at J to 1 base, leaving 2 bases not matched to a gene. CDR1 LNHDA and CDR2 SQIVND come from the germline V gene (reference sequence). In DNA form, the CDR3 reads TGTGCCAGTAGTTTGACAGGGTCCTACGAGCAGTACTTC. It translates to CASSLTGSYEQYF.